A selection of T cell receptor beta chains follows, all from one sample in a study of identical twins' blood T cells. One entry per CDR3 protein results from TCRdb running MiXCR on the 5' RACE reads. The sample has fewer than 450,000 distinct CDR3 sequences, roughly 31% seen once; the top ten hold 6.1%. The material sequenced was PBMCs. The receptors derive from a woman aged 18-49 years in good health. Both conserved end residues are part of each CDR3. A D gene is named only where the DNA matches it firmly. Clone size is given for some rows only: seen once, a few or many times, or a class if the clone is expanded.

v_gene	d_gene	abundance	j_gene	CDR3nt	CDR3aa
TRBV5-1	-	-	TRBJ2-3	TGCGCCAGCAGCTTCGGTTCGGCCGCCTTGAGCAAAGATACGCAGTATTTT	CASSFGSAALSKDTQYF
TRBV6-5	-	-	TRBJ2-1	TGTGCCAGCAGCCCCAATGGCAATGAGCAGTTCTTC	CASSPNGNEQFF
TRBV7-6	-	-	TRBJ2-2	TGTGCCAGCAGCTTTGGGACGATGAACACCGGGGAGCTGTTTTTT	CASSFGTMNTGELFF
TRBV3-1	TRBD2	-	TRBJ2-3	TGTGCCAGCAGCCAATACCTAGCGGGGGGTCTCTCCACAGATACGCAGTATTTT	CASSQYLAGGLSTDTQYF
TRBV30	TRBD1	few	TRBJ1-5	TGTGCCTGGAGTGGACAGGGGTTTGCGCCCCAGCATTTT	CAWSGQGFAPQHF
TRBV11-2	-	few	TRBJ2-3	TGTGCCAGCAGCTTAGGGTGGGGGAATAGCGACCACACAGATACGCAGTATTTT	CASSLGWGNSDHTDTQYF
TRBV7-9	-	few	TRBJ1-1	TGTGCCAGCAGCACCCAGACAGCCATGAACACTGAAGCTTTCTTT	CASSTQTAMNTEAFF
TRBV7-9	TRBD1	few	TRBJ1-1	TGTGCCAGCAGCCCCCGACAGGGGATTGCTGAAGCTTTCTTT	CASSPRQGIAEAFF
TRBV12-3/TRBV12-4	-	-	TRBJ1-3	TGTGCCAGCAGTTTCGGGGTAGCCACAAACACCATATATTTT	CASSFGVATNTIYF
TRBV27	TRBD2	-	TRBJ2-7	TGTGCCAGCAGCCCCCCGGGCGGGAGGGTATCCTACGAGCAGTACTTC	CASSPPGGRVSYEQYF
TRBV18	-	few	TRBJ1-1	TGTGCCAGCTCACCGGGACGTATTGAAGCTTTCTTT	CASSPGRIEAFF
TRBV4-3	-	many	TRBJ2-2	TGCGCCAGCAGCCGGGACTCTTACACCGGGGAGCTGTTTTTT	CASSRDSYTGELFF
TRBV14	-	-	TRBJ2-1	TGTGCCAGCAGCCAAGGGTTCAATTCGGAGCACTTCTTC	CASSQGFNSEHFF
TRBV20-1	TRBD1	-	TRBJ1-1	TGCAGTGCTGGGGGACAGACGGGCACTGAAGCTTTCTTT	CSAGGQTGTEAFF
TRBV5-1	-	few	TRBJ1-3	TGCGCCAGCAGCCCGGACGGACACTCTGGAAACACCATATATTTT	CASSPDGHSGNTIYF
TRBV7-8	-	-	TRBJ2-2	TGTGCCAGCAGCACGACAAGTTACACCGGGGAGCTGTTTTTT	CASSTTSYTGELFF
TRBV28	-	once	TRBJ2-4	TGTGCCAGCAGCAGACCAGGGGGGCTAGCCAAAAACATTCAGTACTTC	CASSRPGGLAKNIQYF
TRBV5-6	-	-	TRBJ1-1	TGTGCCAGCAGCCGATGGGGCACTGAAGCTTTCTTT	CASSRWGTEAFF
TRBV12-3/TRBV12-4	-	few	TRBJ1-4	TGTGCCAGCAATCGGGACGCGCAGGCCACTAATGAAAAACTGTTTTTT	CASNRDAQATNEKLFF
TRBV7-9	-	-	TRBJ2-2	TGTGCCAGCAGCTTGTTTCAGGGGATCTACACCGGGGAGCTGTTTTTT	CASSLFQGIYTGELFF
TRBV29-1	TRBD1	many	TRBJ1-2	TGCAGCACCCGGACAGGGGGGGACTATGGCTACACCTTC	CSTRTGGDYGYTF
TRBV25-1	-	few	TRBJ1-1	TGTGCCAGCAGTGAATGGGAGGGGATGGGAAAGAACACTGAAGCTTTCTTT	CASSEWEGMGKNTEAFF
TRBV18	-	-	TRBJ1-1	TGTGCCAGCTCACCGAGAAGACAGATGAACACTGAAGCTTTCTTT	CASSPRRQMNTEAFF
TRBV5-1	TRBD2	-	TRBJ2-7	TGCGCCAGCAGCTTGGTACTAGCGGGAGTTTTGTACGAGCAGTACTTC	CASSLVLAGVLYEQYF
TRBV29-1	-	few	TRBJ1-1	TGCAGCGTCACTGCCCCTCCACAAACCTTGAACACTGAAGCTTTCTTT	CSVTAPPQTLNTEAFF
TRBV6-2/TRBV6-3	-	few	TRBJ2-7	TGTGCCAGCAGTCCCTGGGGCGGGACCACCTACGAGCAGTACTTC	CASSPWGGTTYEQYF
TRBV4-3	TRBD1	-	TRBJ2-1	TGCGCCAGCAGCCAAGATCCCACAGGGGGAGGAAATGAGCAGTTCTTC	CASSQDPTGGGNEQFF
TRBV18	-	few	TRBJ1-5	TGTGCCAGCTCACGTTCAGACAATCAGCCCCAGCATTTT	CASSRSDNQPQHF
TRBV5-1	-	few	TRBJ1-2	TGCGCCAGCAGCTTGAAACCCAACTATGGCTACACCTTC	CASSLKPNYGYTF
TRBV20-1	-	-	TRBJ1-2	TGCAGTGCGACGGGCGGCCCCAACGGGAACTATGGCTACACCTTC	CSATGGPNGNYGYTF
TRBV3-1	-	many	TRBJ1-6	TGTGCCAGCAGCCAAGGGTGGGCAGGGCAGTCACCCCTCCACTTT	CASSQGWAGQSPLHF
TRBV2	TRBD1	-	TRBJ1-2	TGTGCCAGCCCAGACAGGGAGGACTATGGCTACACCTTC	CASPDREDYGYTF
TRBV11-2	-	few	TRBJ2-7	TGTGCCAGCAGCTTATTTCCCGTAGCGACCACGTCCCGCGAGCAGTACTTC	CASSLFPVATTSREQYF
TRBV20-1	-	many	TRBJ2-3	TGCAGTGCTAGAGATTACCGGGATACGCAGTATTTT	CSARDYRDTQYF
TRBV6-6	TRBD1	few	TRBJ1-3	TGTGCCAGCAGTCTGGGACAGGGGGGTTCTGGAAACACCATATATTTT	CASSLGQGGSGNTIYF
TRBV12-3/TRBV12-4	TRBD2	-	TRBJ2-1	TGTGCCAGCAGTTTAAGAGCGGGGGGTTACAATGAGCAGTTCTTC	CASSLRAGGYNEQFF
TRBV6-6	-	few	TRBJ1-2	TGTGCCAGCAGTTACCCCCAGGGATCATCCTATGGCTACACCTTC	CASSYPQGSSYGYTF
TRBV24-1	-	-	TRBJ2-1	TGTGCCACCAGTGAGGGGTCAAGAACCAATGAGCAGTTCTTC	CATSEGSRTNEQFF
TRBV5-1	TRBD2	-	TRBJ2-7	TGCGCCAGCAGCTTGACTGCTAGCGGGGAGTACGAGCAGTACTTC	CASSLTASGEYEQYF
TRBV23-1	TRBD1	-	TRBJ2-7	TGCGCCAGCAGTCATCCTTCCGACAGGGGCCAGGTTGTGCAGTACTTC	CASSHPSDRGQVVQYF